Listed here are 18 T cell receptor beta chains from one sample, sequenced in a study of OX40 agonist ivuxolimab in advanced cancers. The repertoire was sequenced with immunoSEQ multiplex PCR; TCRdb's copy has only in-frame clones and lacks some. This repertoire shows some 48,000 clones, 80% to 90% found once; its top ten account for under 25%. Sequences were derived from CD4+ or CD8+ T cells sorted from blood, sampled in a trial of the OX40 agonist ivuxolimab. These receptors were taken from an adult with an advanced solid tumor such as melanoma, head and neck, liver or kidney cancer.

In its sample, this clone was seen a few times. This sequence joins TRBV30 and TRBJ1-6; D is possibly TRBD1 (6 bases). The CDR3 consists of 12 residues. CDR1 is GTSNPN, CDR2 SVGIG, per germline (reference sequence). V lost 1 base and J lost 10, with 8 bases in between. CDR3 bases: TGTGCCTGGAGTGACAGGGCCTCACCCCTCCACTTT. Its translation is CAWSDRASPLHF.

This chain joins TRBV7-3 and TRBJ2-1, with TRBD2 matching 9 bases. J gave up 5 bases and V 1 base, and 3 bases lay outside the gene matches. Germline V gene sequence: CDR1 SGHTA, CDR2 FQGTGA. The CDR3 contains 15 residues. DNA for the CDR3: TGTGCCAGCAGCTTAATAGCTAGCGGGAACAATGAGCAGTTCTTC. Translation: CASSLIASGNNEQFF.

The chain uses TRBV13 and TRBJ2-3; possibly TRBD1 for D (5 bases). This CDR3 is built from 18 residues. V lost 3 bases and J 0 bases, leaving 19 bases between the germline ends. CDR1 is PRHDT and CDR2 is FYEKMQ in the germline V gene (reference sequence). CDR3 DNA sequence: TGTGCCAGCAGCTTTGTGGCAGGGTCTCCTTATAGCACAGATACGCAGTATTTT. As protein: CASSFVAGSPYSTDTQYF.

V and J are TRBV5-4 and TRBJ2-3; D unresolved. Germline-derived CDR1 and CDR2 are SGHNT and YYREEE (reference sequence). The CDR3 length is 16 residues. The V and J ends lost 0 bases and 0 bases respectively, with 11 bases between them. The CDR3 is CASSLGRGASTDTQYF. In nucleotides, the CDR3 is TGTGCCAGCAGCTTGGGGCGTGGCGCTAGCACAGATACGCAGTATTTT. The full variable domain, with the rest looked up from reference TRBV5-4 and TRBJ2-3, is ETGVTQSPTHLIKTRGQQVTLRCSSQSGHNTVSWYQQALGQGPQFIFQYYREEENGRGNFPPRFSGLQFPNYSSELNVNALELDDSALYLCASSLGRGASTDTQYFGPGTRLTVL.

This rearrangement joins TRBV27 to TRBJ2-3; 8 bases align to TRBD2. The trim removed 7 bases at V and 0 bases at J, leaving 18 bases unmatched. The CDR3 consists of 19 residues. Per the germline V gene, CDR1 is MNHEY and CDR2 is SMNVEV (reference sequence). CDR3 sequence: CASTSLTVLAGGSTDTQYF. The CDR3, as DNA: TGTGCCAGCACCTCACTTACGGTACTCGCGGGAGGAAGCACAGATACGCAGTATTTT.

The chain joins TRBV4-1 to TRBJ1-2, with 9 bases fitting TRBD1. There are 14 residues in the CDR3. Germline assignment: CDR1 MGHRA and CDR2 YSYEKL. V shed 2 bases, J shed 5 bases, and the junction held 3 bases outside the gene matches. CDR3 DNA sequence: TGCGCCAGCAGCCAACCGGGACAGGGTTATGGCTACACCTTC. Amino acid sequence: CASSQPGQGYGYTF.

This chain connects TRBV9 to TRBJ2-1, with D maybe TRBD2 (6 bases). The length of the CDR3 is 15 residues. CDR1 and CDR2 from the germline V gene are SGDLS and YYNGEE. Trimming shortened V by 3 bases and J by 5 bases, and 15 bases separated the two germline ends. The CDR3 DNA is TGTGCCAGCAGCGGAACCGGGACTGTGGACAATGAGCAGTTCTTC. Protein product: CASSGTGTVDNEQFF.

This clone was seen a few times. The V gene is TRBV7-9, the J gene TRBJ1-1; 8 nucleotides match TRBD1. V lost 8 bases, J lost 6 bases, and 8 bases stayed unmatched. CDR1 and CDR2 (germline): SEHNR, FQNEAQ (reference sequence). CDR3 length: 13 amino acids. In nucleotides, the CDR3 is TGTGCCAGCGGCGGACAGGGCGGTCCTGAAGCTTTCTTT. This gives the protein CASGGQGGPEAFF.

This chain's CDR3 is CASSPTGGAALNYGYTF. CDR3 DNA sequence: TGTGCCAGCAGTCCGACGGGGGGCGCAGCCCTTAACTATGGCTACACCTTC. The V call is TRBV28, the J call TRBJ1-2; possibly TRBD1 for D (6 bases). Deletions cut 5 bases from V and 1 base from J, with 20 bases between. Germline-derived CDR1 and CDR2 are MDHEN and SYDVKM. The CDR3 runs to 17 residues.

V gene TRBV14 combines with J gene TRBJ2-7, with TRBD2 matching 7 bases. This CDR3 region has 14 residues. Germline CDR1 and CDR2: SGHDN and FVKESK. V gave up 4 bases and J gave up 7 bases; unmatched junction bases: 10. The CDR3 sequence is CASSLFPLGGEQYF. CDR3 sequence (DNA): TGTGCCAGCAGCCTGTTTCCATTGGGAGGGGAGCAGTACTTC.

The genes are TRBV6-5 and TRBJ2-2, with D unclear. V lost 0 bases, J lost 0 bases, and 5 bases lay in between. CDR3 size: 15 residues. The V gene's germline CDR1 is MNHEY and CDR2 SVGAGI. The CDR3 is CASSYSGPNTGELFF. For the CDR3, the DNA is TGTGCCAGCAGTTACTCGGGCCCGAACACCGGGGAGCTGTTTTTT.

The sample holds one count of this clone. The J gene is TRBJ1-2, the V gene TRBV18; 7 nucleotides align to TRBD1. Germline CDR1 reads KGHSH; CDR2 reads LQKENI. V was pared by 10 bases and J by 3 bases, with 8 bases of the junction left unmatched. The CDR3 has 13 residues. CDR3 DNA: TGTGCCACAATCGGACAGGAAGACTATGGCTACACCTTC. Translation gives CATIGQEDYGYTF. The full variable domain, in which reference TRBV18 and TRBJ1-2 provide the parts outside the CDR3, is NAGVMQNPRHLVRRRGQEARLRCSPMKGHSHVYWYRQLPEEGLKFMVYLQKENIIDESGMPKERFSAEFPKEGPSILRIQQVVRGDSAAYFCATIGQEDYGYTFGSGTRLTVV.

This sequence joins TRBV13 and TRBJ2-5; D is uncertain. This CDR3 has 13 residues. CDR1 PRHDT and CDR2 FYEKMQ come from the germline V gene (reference sequence). Trimming pared 3 bases from V and 3 bases from J, leaving 8 bases between. The CDR3 reads CASSFKAEETQYF. CDR3 DNA sequence: TGTGCCAGCAGCTTCAAGGCAGAAGAGACCCAGTACTTC.

This chain links TRBV27 with TRBJ2-7; 7 nucleotides align to TRBD1. Looked up from germline, CDR1 is MNHEY and CDR2 is SMNVEV (reference sequence). J lost 4 bases, V lost 0 bases, and 3 bases had no gene match. CDR3 length: 14 residues. The CDR3 is CASSLSLTGYEQYF. The CDR3 bases are TGTGCCAGCAGTTTATCGTTGACAGGGTACGAGCAGTACTTC.

The gene calls are TRBV9 and TRBJ2-6; TRBD2 matches at 10 bases. The length of the CDR3 is 18 residues. Unmatched junction bases numbered 7, after V lost 0 bases and J lost 4 bases. CDR1 is SGDLS and CDR2 is YYNGEE in the germline V gene. This chain's CDR3 is CASSVVGAGGPGANVLTF. CDR3 bases: TGTGCCAGCAGCGTAGTTGGAGCGGGGGGGCCAGGGGCCAACGTCCTGACTTTC.

The rearrangement uses TRBV5-5 and TRBJ2-7; D remains unclear. Germline loops: CDR1 SGHKS, CDR2 YYEKEE (reference sequence). CDR3 length: 13 amino acids. V lost 4 bases and J lost 4, with 12 bases in between. CDR3 residues: CASSPSMSYEQYF. The DNA of the CDR3 is TGTGCCAGCAGCCCCTCTATGAGTTACGAGCAGTACTTC.

This clone was recorded once. The rearrangement joins TRBV7-3 to TRBJ2-1; either TRBD1 or TRBD2 may fit D (7 bases each). The CDR3 runs 14 residues. Looked up from germline, CDR1 is SGHTA and CDR2 is FQGTGA. The V end was cut by 4 bases, the J end by 4 bases, with 11 bases between. The CDR3 spells CASSSRGGYNEQFF. CDR3 nucleotide sequence: TGTGCCAGCAGCTCCAGGGGGGGTTACAATGAGCAGTTCTTC.

V and J are TRBV28 and TRBJ2-1; 8 nucleotides agree with TRBD1. The CDR3 contains 14 residues. Germline CDR1 and CDR2: MDHEN and SYDVKM. V lost 2 bases to trimming and J lost 7 bases; unmatched junction nucleotides: 4. The CDR3, as DNA: TGTGCCAGCAGTTTAGGCAGGGGGCTGAATGAGCAGTTCTTC. It codes for CASSLGRGLNEQFF.